These 17 T cell receptor beta chains share one sample of origin, sequenced in a study of blood T cell repertoires in COVID-19. Sequencing was performed with immunoSEQ multiplex PCR; in TCRdb, only in-frame clones are kept and a portion is missing. The sample holds roughly 500,000 clones; around 89% are singletons and the top ten take around 1.9%. The specimen sequenced was PBMCs or T cells enriched from blood (not recorded which). Receptors were obtained from a middle-aged woman who had recovered from COVID-19.

The gene calls are TRBV6-5 and TRBJ1-4; a weak D match, TRBD1 (5 bases). CDR1 MNHEY and CDR2 SVGAGI come from the germline V gene. V lost 10 bases and J lost 2, with 14 bases in between. The CDR3 sequence is 14 residues long. CDR3 DNA: TGTGCCACCTACGCAGGGATGACTAATGAAAAACTGTTTTTT. Translated, it gives CATYAGMTNEKLFF.

This clone was picked up one time. This chain uses TRBV19 with TRBJ1-2; D is undetermined. Trimming removed 7 bases from V and 1 base from J, with 13 bases in between. Germline V CDR1 and CDR2: LNHDA, SQIVND (reference sequence). There are 14 residues in the CDR3. CDR3 DNA sequence: TGTGCCAGTACAGGAGGACGGCTTAACTATGGCTACACCTTC. Residues: CASTGGRLNYGYTF.

This clone was seen once. The chain joins TRBV6-2 or TRBV6-3 to TRBJ2-5, with 9 nucleotides matching TRBD1. V shed 4 bases and J 5 bases; nucleotides not matched to a gene: 8. The CDR3 length is 15 residues. Germline V gene lookup returns CDR1 MNHEY and CDR2 SVGEGT. In nucleotides, the CDR3 is TGTGCCAGCAGTTTGTGGGACAGGGATCGGGAGACCCAGTACTTC. This encodes CASSLWDRDRETQYF.

This sequence joins TRBV11-2 and TRBJ2-1; the D gene is possibly TRBD1 (6 bases). Trimming took off 1 base at V and 2 bases at J, with 15 bases between the two ends. Germline assignment: CDR1 SGHAT and CDR2 FQNNGV. This CDR3 is 17 amino acids long. The CDR3 region is CASSLGWRQGTYNEQFF. In DNA form, the CDR3 reads TGTGCCAGCAGCTTAGGATGGAGGCAGGGGACCTACAATGAGCAGTTCTTC.

The V gene is TRBV3-1 (or the pseudogene TRBV3-2), the J gene TRBJ2-1; 12 bases map to TRBD2. The CDR3 consists of 16 residues. In germline, CDR1 is LGHDT, CDR2 YNNKEL (reference sequence). Trimming took 0 bases from V and 9 from J; bases not matched to a gene: 6. The CDR3 DNA reads as TGTGCCAGCAGCCAAGAAGGTCTAGCGGGAGGGTCTGAGCAGTTCTTC. Translated, it gives CASSQEGLAGGSEQFF.

This clone was observed a single time. V usage is TRBV18 and J usage is TRBJ1-2; TRBD1 matches 7 bases. V lost 3 bases, J lost 4 bases, and 17 bases stayed unmatched. Germline V gives CDR1 KGHSH, CDR2 LQKENI. The length of the CDR3 is 18 residues. CDR3 sequence reads: CASSPSMVRRGRGYGYTF. CDR3 nucleotide sequence: TGTGCCAGCTCACCCAGCATGGTGCGGAGGGGGCGTGGCTATGGCTACACCTTC.

The genes are TRBV29-1 and TRBJ2-1; 16 bases agree with TRBD2. Unmatched junction bases numbered 7, after V lost 7 bases and J lost 4 bases. Germline assignment: CDR1 SQVTM and CDR2 ANQGSEA. The CDR3 has 16 residues. The CDR3 sequence is CSGGTSGRGYYNEQFF. In nucleotides, the CDR3 is TGCAGCGGCGGGACTAGCGGGAGGGGATATTACAATGAGCAGTTCTTC.

The CDR3 sequence is CASSIGTGVNQPQHF. CDR3 DNA: TGTGCCAGCAGCATCGGGACAGGGGTTAATCAGCCCCAGCATTTT. This sequence joins TRBV28 and TRBJ1-5, with 10 bases aligning to TRBD1. Germline CDR1 is MDHEN and CDR2 is SYDVKM. V lost 6 bases and J lost 4; bases outside the gene matches: 6. This CDR3 has 15 residues.

The V and J genes are TRBV21-1 and TRBJ1-5; TRBD1 is the table's D call and was not checked against the DNA. TRBV21-1 is a pseudogene. There are 17 residues in the CDR3. For the CDR3, the DNA is TGTGCCAATCCAAGAAAAAGGGGGCAGTATAGCAATCAGCCCCAGCATTTT. This sequence encodes CANPRKRGQYSNQPQHF.

V and J are TRBV6-5 and TRBJ2-1; 10 bases are shared with TRBD2. J gave up 7 bases and V 6 bases, and 9 bases lay outside the gene matches. CDR1 MNHEY and CDR2 SVGAGI come from the germline V gene. The CDR3 has 15 amino acids. The CDR3 DNA follows: TGTGCCAGCAGCCATTTAGCGGGAGGCCCGAATGAGCAGTTCTTC. Protein: CASSHLAGGPNEQFF.

The J gene is TRBJ2-3, the V gene TRBV19, with D possibly matching TRBD1 (6 bases). Germline-derived CDR1 and CDR2 are LNHDA and SQIVND (reference sequence). The germline V and J ends were trimmed by 5 bases and 2 bases, with 11 bases remaining between them. The CDR3 is 14 amino acids. The CDR3 is CASSATGSTDTQYF. As DNA, the CDR3 is TGTGCCAGTAGTGCGACAGGTTCCACAGATACGCAGTATTTT. The variable domain in full, with the rest retrieved from reference TRBV19 and TRBJ2-3, is DGGITQSPKYLFRKEGQNVTLSCEQNLNHDAMYWYRQDPGQGLRLIYYSQIVNDFQKGDIAEGYSVSREKKESFPLTVTSAQKNPTAFYLCASSATGSTDTQYFGPGTRLTVL.

This clone was found a few times. The V gene is TRBV7-2, the J gene TRBJ2-3; D is unresolved. CDR3 size: 14 residues. V lost 0 bases and J lost 5, with 9 bases in between. Germline CDR1 is SGHTA and CDR2 is FQGNSA. The CDR3 reads CASSLALGVDTQYF. The CDR3, as DNA: TGTGCCAGCAGCTTAGCTCTAGGAGTAGATACGCAGTATTTT.

This rearrangement joins TRBV7-2 to TRBJ2-1, with D unclear. Trimming removed 1 base at V and 5 bases at J, with 6 bases between. The germline V gene has CDR1 SGHTA and CDR2 FQGNSA. This CDR3 region has 13 residues. The CDR3 here is CASSLVVDNEQFF. CDR3 sequence (DNA): TGTGCCAGCAGCTTAGTTGTAGACAATGAGCAGTTCTTC.

The chain uses TRBV6-1 and TRBJ1-3, with a weak D call TRBD1 (5 bases). With 3 bases removed from V and 4 bases from J, the gap between germline ends came to 22 bases. Germline CDR1 reads MNHNS; CDR2 reads SASEGT. The CDR3 sequence is 18 residues long. The CDR3 DNA is TGTGCCAGCAGTGAGGCGGGGGGAGGCTGGGTATCGGGAAACACCATATATTTT. This codes for CASSEAGGGWVSGNTIYF.

J is TRBJ2-7 and V is TRBV10-3; 9 nucleotides agree with TRBD2. Germline V gives CDR1 ENHRY, CDR2 SYGVKD. There are 13 residues in the CDR3. V was pared by 5 bases and J by 5 bases, with 4 bases of the junction left unmatched. CDR3 in DNA: TGTGCCATCAGTTGGACTAGCGCAGACGAGCAGTACTTC. Amino acids: CAISWTSADEQYF.

The rearrangement links TRBV11-2 to TRBJ2-5, with D uncertain. The V gene lost 2 bases and the J gene lost 2 bases, with 6 bases spanning the gap. The CDR3 contains 13 residues. Germline loops: CDR1 SGHAT, CDR2 FQNNGV. Here the CDR3 reads CASSLRRQETQYF. The CDR3 DNA sequence: TGTGCCAGCAGCTTAAGGCGGCAAGAGACCCAGTACTTC.

A few counts support this clone. V and J are TRBV28 and TRBJ1-5; 11 positions agree with TRBD1. With 6 bases clipped from V and 5 bases from J, the junction kept 3 bases outside the gene matches. Germline-derived CDR1 and CDR2 are MDHEN and SYDVKM. The CDR3 is 14 amino acids. The CDR3 DNA reads TGTGCCAGCAGCCCGGGACAGGGGGATCAGCCCCAGCATTTT. This codes for CASSPGQGDQPQHF.